The sequence of this T cell receptor (beta chain) was determined in a study of CD8+CD57+ T cells in acquired aplastic anemia (dated by TCRdb to 2016 to 2019). At the level of the whole study: A mean of roughly 2.9 ug of DNA, ranging from roughly 0.2 to 30 ug, was extracted from sorted CD4+ and CD8+ cells. Mean read counts for healthy donor samples were some 10 million for CD4+ cells and 11.0 million for CD8+ cells.

Genomic DNA served as template for TCR beta VDJ combination and CDR3 sequence profiling. An Illumina HiSeq 2000 was used for TCR repertoire sequencing. In the original analysis: TRBV/TRBJ rearrangement plots, CDR3 size and DJ length profiles, and Simpson's diversity index were used to evaluate the repertoires. The most abundant DNA sequence in the deep sequencing data was defined as the immunodominant clone. CDR3 amino acid sequences were screened for sharing across subjects and compared with published repertoires and the VDJdb database. Through fastp at Q25 and MiXCR, TCRdb rebuilt clones from the public reads, retaining in-frame beta chains. Every distinct CDR3 protein forms one entry, paired with its most common genes and DNA. TCRdb assigned the V and J calls; the authors' analysis was not used. The sample records 35,000 to 40,000 distinct CDR3 sequences, around 80% of which are singletons. Clones ranked in the top ten supply roughly 22% of the sample.

Via the germline V gene (reference sequence), CDR1 is SGHAT and CDR2 FQDESV. V is shortened by 8 bases, J by 9 bases, and the region joining them spans 20 bases. Spanning cysteine to phenylalanine, the CDR3 consists of 15 amino acids. Just CDR3 DNA is preserved here, 45 bases in frame from base 1. What the study reported, not specific to this receptor: CD8+ Simpson's diversity did not differ significantly between patients and healthy controls (P=0.060). Around 30 CD8+ CDR3 sequences were found in both patients and controls but appeared to be highly expressed in patients and within the immunodominant clones of the patients.

With regard to this clonotype: There is no known antigen for this receptor. There are no base qualities to consult, and no much larger clone falls within one base.

In the study, sorted CD4+ and CD8+ blood T cells from patients with severe aplastic anemia and from healthy subjects underwent deep sequencing of TCR repertoires. Ficoll-Paque density gradient centrifugation was used to isolate peripheral blood mononuclear cells. CD4+ and CD8+ T cells were sorted by FACS or magnetic beads before DNA extraction. The V and J genes are TRBV11-1 and TRBJ1-6; the D region possibly corresponds to TRBD1 (6 bases align). The source is a human donor in good health, serving as a control. The specimen sequenced was sorted CD4+, CD8+, or CD8+CD57+ T cells (not recorded which) from PBMCs. The nucleotide sequence is given as TGTGCCAGCGGTCTAAGCGGGACATTCGGTTCACCCCTCCACTTT. This encodes CASGLSGTFGSPLHF.